This entry describes one T cell receptor beta chain. Its antigen remains undetermined. Base qualities are missing; no much larger clone stands one base away. The protocol used for the library was the immunoSEQ multiplex PCR assay. Regarding the original processing steps: Richness and clonality were used to summarize the repertoires, and clones that significantly expanded or contracted between pre- and post-therapy samples were identified. Entries here come from immuneACCESS through TCRdb and include only in-frame sequences with V and J called. Some clones fail to appear in such tables; in the studies checked, an unresolved V gene covers under half of the shortfall, and the cause of the remainder is unknown. D and trimming come from the DNA, and the V and J calls and clone size come from that table. The sample table records fewer than 30,000 clones; approximately 78% of these occur just once. About 8.1% of the sample is held by the ten biggest clonotypes.

This sample was included in a study of neoadjuvant nivolumab and ipilimumab in lung cancer (dated by TCRdb to 2019 to 2021). In the study overall: In the NEOSTAR trial, nivolumab was administered intravenously at 3 mg/kg on days 1, 15 and 29, and the combination arm also received ipilimumab 1 mg/kg on day 1 only. The primary endpoint of the trial was the rate of major pathologic response (MPR) in the intention-to-treat population of each study arm. In the trial, approximately 45 patients with operable NSCLC were treated, of whom approximately 23 were randomized to nivolumab monotherapy and 21 to nivolumab plus ipilimumab. The study compared TCR repertoires in pretherapy (baseline) peripheral blood with TCR repertoires in tumors resected at surgery following neoadjuvant immune checkpoint blockade. Matched pretherapy and resected tumor pairs were analyzed from seven patients, of whom four had been treated with nivolumab and three with nivolumab plus ipilimumab. Here is what the overall study found, with its caveats: From pretherapy to surgery, increases in tumor T-cell richness and clonality were observed in three of three dual-therapy tumors but in only two of four nivolumab-treated tumors. Pretherapy blood TCR richness correlated positively with richness in tumors resected after neoadjuvant therapy (Spearman R ≈ 0.79). Greater TCR richness and clonality were observed in resected tumors than in tumor-adjacent uninvolved lung, and increases were observed in more dual-therapy-treated tumors. TCR sequencing was performed in a small number of samples. No significant correlation was found between TCR clonality and pathologic tumor regression, and only a single major-pathologic-response sample was available for the analysis of TCR clonality versus pathologic tumor regression.

The intended sense of this specimen's time point label: at surgical resection after neoadjuvant nivolumab +/- ipilimumab. Samples were obtained from the phase 2 randomized NEOSTAR trial, in which neoadjuvant nivolumab or nivolumab plus ipilimumab followed by surgery was tested in operable NSCLC. Material: tumor tissue, obtained after neoadjuvant nivolumab, alone or with ipilimumab, at or shortly before surgery. The TCR was taken from an adult with non-small cell lung cancer.

The bases are TGCGCCAGCAGCTTGGCGGAAGGTGAGCAGTTCTTC. Translation gives CASSLAEGEQFF. The chain employs TRBV5-1 and TRBJ2-1, with the identity of the D gene unclear. Trimming removed 0 bases from V and 9 bases from J, leaving 7 bases between the germline ends. The germline V gene encodes CDR1 SGHRS and CDR2 YFSETQ. There are 12 amino acids in the CDR3, from cysteine to phenylalanine inclusive. Left in the record is the CDR3 DNA by itself, 36 bases read in frame from the first base.